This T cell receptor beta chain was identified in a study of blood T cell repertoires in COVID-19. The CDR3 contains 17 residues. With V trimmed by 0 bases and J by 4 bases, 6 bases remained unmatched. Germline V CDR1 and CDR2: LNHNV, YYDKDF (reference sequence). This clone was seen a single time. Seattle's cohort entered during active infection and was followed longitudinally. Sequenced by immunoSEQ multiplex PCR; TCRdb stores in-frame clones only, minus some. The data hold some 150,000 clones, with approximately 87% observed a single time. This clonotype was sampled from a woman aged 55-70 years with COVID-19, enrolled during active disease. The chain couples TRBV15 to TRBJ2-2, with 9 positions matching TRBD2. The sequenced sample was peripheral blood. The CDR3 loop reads CATSRDLGAGGTGELFF. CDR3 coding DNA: TGTGCCACCAGCAGAGATCTAGGAGCGGGAGGCACCGGGGAGCTGTTTTTT.